The text below deals with one T cell receptor beta chain. The CDR3 totals 15 residues. V lost 3 bases, J lost 3 bases, and 13 bases lay in between. Germline V gene lookup returns CDR1 SGHRS and CDR2 YFSETQ. The PCR used 60 Vbeta and 13 Jbeta primers. Here immunoSEQ multiplex PCR was the method, and the copy in TCRdb shows in-frame clones only, minus some. The sample has about 150,000 clones; over 60% are singletons. This sample was included in a study of cytomegalovirus exposure and HLA in healthy donors. The TCR was taken from a woman in her 40s in good health and CMV-seronegative. The sequencing input was PBMCs. The chain combines TRBV5-1 with TRBJ1-3; weak D call: TRBD1 (6 bases). DNA for the CDR3: TGCGCCAGCAGCTCGTCGGGACAACATGGAAACACCATATATTTT. It yields the protein CASSSSGQHGNTIYF.